This TCR beta chain is drawn from a study of blood T cell repertoires in COVID-19. The J segment lost 12 bases and the V segment lost 3 bases, leaving 10 bases of the junction unmatched. The germline gives CDR1 MNHEY, CDR2 SMNVEV (reference sequence). The CDR3 extends over 16 amino acids. Sequencing was performed with immunoSEQ multiplex PCR; in TCRdb, only in-frame clones are kept and a portion is missing. The table includes just under 150,000 clones, 85% detected once. This chain links TRBV27 with TRBJ2-1, with TRBD2 matching 14 bases. This receptor was identified in a human donor with acute or convalescent COVID-19. The donor label of this sample is uncertain. Sequences were obtained from peripheral blood. The CDR3 region is CASSFYGTSGSLGQFF. CDR3 coding DNA: TGTGCCAGCAGTTTTTACGGGACTAGCGGGAGTCTTGGGCAGTTCTTC.